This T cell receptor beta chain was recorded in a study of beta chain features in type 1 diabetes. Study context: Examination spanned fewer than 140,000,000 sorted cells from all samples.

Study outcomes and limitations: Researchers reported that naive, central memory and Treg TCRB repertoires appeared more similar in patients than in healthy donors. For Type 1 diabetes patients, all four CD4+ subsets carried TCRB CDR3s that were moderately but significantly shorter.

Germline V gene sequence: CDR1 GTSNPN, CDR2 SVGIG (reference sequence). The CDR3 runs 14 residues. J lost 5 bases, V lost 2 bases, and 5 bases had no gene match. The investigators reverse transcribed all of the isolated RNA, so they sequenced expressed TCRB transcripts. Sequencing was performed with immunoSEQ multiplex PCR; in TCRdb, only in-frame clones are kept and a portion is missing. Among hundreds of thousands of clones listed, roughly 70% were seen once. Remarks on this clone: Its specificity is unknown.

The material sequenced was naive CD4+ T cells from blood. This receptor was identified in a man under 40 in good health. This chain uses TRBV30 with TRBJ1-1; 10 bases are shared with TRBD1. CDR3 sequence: CAWSTRDRGTEAFF. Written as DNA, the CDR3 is TGTGCCTGGAGTACCCGGGACAGGGGTACTGAAGCTTTCTTT.